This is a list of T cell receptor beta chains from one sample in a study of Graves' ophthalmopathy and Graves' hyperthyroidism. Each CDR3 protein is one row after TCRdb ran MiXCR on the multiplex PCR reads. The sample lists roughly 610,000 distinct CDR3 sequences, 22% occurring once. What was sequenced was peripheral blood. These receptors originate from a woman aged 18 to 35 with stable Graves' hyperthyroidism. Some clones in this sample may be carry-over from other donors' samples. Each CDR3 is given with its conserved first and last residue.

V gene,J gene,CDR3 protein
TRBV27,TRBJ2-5,CASRAKIAGYQETQYF
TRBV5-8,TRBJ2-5,CASSLVVAGLRETQYF
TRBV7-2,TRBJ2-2,CASSLESAGELFF
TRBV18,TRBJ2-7,CASSPTDRGVYEQYF
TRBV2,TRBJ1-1,CAIKRVFEAFF
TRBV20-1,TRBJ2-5,CSAGLVRETQYF
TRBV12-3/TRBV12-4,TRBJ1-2,CASSLRTGSNYGYTF
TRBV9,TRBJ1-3,CASSVATSWGGNTIYF
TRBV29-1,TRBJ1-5,CSVETDGNQPEHF
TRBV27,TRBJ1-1,CASSLSKGWTEAFF
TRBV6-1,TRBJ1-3,CASSEPGQERNTIYF
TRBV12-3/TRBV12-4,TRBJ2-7,CASSSGTGTPEQYF
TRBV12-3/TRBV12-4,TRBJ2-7,CASSFGDSTYEQYF
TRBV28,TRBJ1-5,CASSLFGTAYQPQHF
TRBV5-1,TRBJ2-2,CASSYGQGPTGELFF
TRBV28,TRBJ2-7,CASSFLQGGSYEQYF
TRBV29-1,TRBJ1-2,CSATGWDNYGYTF
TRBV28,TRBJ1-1,CATTGTGRMYAFF
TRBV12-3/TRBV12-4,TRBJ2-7,CASSKRLGQTSYEQYF
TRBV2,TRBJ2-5,CASSDSGTPGDETQYF
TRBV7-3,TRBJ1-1,CASSLMAQSGEAFF
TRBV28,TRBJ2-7,CASSLPDGQSYEQYF
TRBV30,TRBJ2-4,CARDTGHIQYF
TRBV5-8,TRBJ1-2,CASSFFRGYGYTF
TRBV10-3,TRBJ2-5,CAISLDRFQETQYF
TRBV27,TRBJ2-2,CASSRYPTGELFF
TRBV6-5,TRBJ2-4,CASRGDRGNIKYF
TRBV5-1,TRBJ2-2,CASSLGQPNTGELFF
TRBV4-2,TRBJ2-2,CASSQELAGSNTGELFF
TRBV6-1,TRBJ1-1,CASSGYREGTEAFF
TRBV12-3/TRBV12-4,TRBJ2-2,CASSLRVGGELFF
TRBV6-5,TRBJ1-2,CASSYERGYTF
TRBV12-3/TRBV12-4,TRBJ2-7,CASSPSAGGQYEQYF
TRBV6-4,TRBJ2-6,CASSDSSSGANVLTF
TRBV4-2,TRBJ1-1,CASSQDVTYTEAFF
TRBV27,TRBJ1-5,CASKQGNQPQHF
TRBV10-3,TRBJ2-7,CAILSGTSNEQYF
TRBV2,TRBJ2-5,CASSGRFQETQYF
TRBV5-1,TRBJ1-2,CASSKTGGDGYTF
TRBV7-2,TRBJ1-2,CASSIKTGNYGYTF
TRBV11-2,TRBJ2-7,CASSPMTGTGNNEQYF